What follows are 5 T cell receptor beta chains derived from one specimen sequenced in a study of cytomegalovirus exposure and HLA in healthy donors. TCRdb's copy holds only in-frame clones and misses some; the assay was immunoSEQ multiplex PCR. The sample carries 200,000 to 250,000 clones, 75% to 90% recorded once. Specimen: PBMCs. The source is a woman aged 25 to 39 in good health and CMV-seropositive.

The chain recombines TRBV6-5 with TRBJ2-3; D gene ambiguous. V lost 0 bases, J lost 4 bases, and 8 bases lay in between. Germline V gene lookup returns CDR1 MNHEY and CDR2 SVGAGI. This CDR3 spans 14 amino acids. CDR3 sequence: CASSYSAFSDTQYF. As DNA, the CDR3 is TGTGCCAGCAGTTACTCGGCTTTTTCAGATACGCAGTATTTT.

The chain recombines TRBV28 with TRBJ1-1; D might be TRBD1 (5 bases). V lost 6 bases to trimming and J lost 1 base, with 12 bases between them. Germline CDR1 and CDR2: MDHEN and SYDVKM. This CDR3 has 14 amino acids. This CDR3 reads CASSPAGSNTEAFF. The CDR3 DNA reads TGTGCCAGCAGCCCCGCAGGGTCGAACACTGAAGCTTTCTTT.

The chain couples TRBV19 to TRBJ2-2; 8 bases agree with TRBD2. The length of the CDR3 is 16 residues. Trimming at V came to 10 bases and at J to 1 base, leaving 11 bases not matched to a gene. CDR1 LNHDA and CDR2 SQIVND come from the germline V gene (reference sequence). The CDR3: CATSQGLAGNTGELFF. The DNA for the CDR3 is TGTGCCACCTCTCAAGGGCTAGCGGGGAACACCGGGGAGCTGTTTTTT. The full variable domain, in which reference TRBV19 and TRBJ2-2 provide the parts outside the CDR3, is DGGITQSPKYLFRKEGQNVTLSCEQNLNHDAMYWYRQDPGQGLRLIYYSQIVNDFQKGDIAEGYSVSREKKESFPLTVTSAQKNPTAFYLCATSQGLAGNTGELFFGEGSRLTVL.

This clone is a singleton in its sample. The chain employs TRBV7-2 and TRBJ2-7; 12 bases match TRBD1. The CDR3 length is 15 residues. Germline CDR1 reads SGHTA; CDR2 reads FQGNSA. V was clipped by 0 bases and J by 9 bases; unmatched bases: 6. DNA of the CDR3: TGTGCCAGCAGCTTAGCGCCGGGACAGGGGGCGGTGCAGTACTTC. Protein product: CASSLAPGQGAVQYF.

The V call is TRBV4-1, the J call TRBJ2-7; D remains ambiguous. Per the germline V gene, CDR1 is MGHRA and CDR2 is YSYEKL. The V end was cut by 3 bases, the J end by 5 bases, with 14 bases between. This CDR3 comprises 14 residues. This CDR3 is CASSHIGSWHEQYF. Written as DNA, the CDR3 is TGCGCCAGCAGCCACATTGGTAGCTGGCACGAGCAGTACTTC.